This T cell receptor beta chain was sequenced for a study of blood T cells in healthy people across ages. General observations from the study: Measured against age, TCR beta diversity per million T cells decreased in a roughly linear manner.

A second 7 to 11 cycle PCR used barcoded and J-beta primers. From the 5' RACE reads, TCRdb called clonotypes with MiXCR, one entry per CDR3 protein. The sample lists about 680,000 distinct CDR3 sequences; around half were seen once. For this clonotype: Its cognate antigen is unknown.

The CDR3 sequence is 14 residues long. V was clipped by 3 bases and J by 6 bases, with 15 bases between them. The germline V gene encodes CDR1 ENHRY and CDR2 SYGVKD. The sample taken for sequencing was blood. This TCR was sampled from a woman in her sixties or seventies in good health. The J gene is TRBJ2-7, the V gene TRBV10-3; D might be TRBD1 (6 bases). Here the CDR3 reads CAISDKGVGAEQYF. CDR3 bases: TGTGCCATCAGTGATAAGGGGGTTGGCGCCGAGCAGTACTTC.